This T cell receptor beta chain appears in the sequencing data of a study of identical twins. Germline V gene sequence: CDR1 SGHDT, CDR2 YYEEEE. The V gene lost 0 bases and the J gene lost 3 bases, with 12 bases spanning the gap. This CDR3 comprises 15 residues. This clonotype was recorded many times. TCRdb redid the calling of the 5' RACE reads with MiXCR, one entry per CDR3 protein. Of 450,000 or so distinct CDR3 sequences in the sample, around an eighth were seen once. Another study also made use of these data, one on yellow fever vaccine responses in identical twins.

The chain employs TRBV5-6 and TRBJ1-2, with a weak D call TRBD1 (5 bases). Input material: CD4+ T cells sorted from blood. This clonotype originated in a woman aged 18-29 years in good health. The CDR3 reads CASSLGAGKDYGYTF. DNA of the CDR3: TGTGCCAGCAGCTTGGGGGCAGGGAAGGACTATGGCTACACCTTC.